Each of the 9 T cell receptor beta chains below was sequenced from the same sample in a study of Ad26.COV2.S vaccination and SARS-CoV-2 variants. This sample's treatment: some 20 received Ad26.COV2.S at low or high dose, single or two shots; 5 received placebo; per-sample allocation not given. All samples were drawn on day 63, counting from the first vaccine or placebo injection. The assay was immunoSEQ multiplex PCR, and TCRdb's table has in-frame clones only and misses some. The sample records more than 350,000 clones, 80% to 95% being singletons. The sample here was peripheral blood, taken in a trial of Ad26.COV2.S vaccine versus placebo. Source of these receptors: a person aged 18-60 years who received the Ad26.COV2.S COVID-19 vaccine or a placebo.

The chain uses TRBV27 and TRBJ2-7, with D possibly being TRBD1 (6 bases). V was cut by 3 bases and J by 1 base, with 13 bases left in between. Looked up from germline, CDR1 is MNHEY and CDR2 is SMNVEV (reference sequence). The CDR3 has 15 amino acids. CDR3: CASSFRTEVSYEQYF. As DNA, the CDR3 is TGTGCCAGCAGTTTTCGGACAGAAGTATCCTACGAGCAGTACTTC.

CDR3 nucleotide sequence: TGTGCCAGCAGATTGACAGGGAACACTGAAGCTTTCTTT. It codes for CASRLTGNTEAFF. The rearrangement uses TRBV14 and TRBJ1-1, with D perhaps matching TRBD1 (6 bases). CDR1 is SGHDN, CDR2 FVKESK, per germline. V was pared by 6 bases and J by 1 base, with 9 bases between. The CDR3 length is 13 residues.

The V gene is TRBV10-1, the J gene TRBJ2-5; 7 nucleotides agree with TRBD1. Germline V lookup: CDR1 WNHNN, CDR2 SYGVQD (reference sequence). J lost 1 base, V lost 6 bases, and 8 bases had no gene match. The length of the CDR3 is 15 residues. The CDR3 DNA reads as TGCGCCAGCAGCCTCGGACAGGACGGCCAAGAGACCCAGTACTTC. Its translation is CASSLGQDGQETQYF.

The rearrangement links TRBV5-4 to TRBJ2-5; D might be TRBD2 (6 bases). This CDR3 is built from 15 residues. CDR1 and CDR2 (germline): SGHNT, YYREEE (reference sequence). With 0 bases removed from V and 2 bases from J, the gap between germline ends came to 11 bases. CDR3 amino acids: CASSLESGRQETQYF. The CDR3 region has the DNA TGTGCCAGCAGCTTGGAAAGCGGGCGGCAAGAGACCCAGTACTTC.

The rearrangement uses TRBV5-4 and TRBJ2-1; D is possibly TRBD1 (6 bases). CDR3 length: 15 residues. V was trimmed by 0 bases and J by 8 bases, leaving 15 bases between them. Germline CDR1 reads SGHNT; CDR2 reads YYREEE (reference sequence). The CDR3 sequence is CASSLGASGVDEQFF. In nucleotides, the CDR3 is TGTGCCAGCAGCTTGGGGGCGTCAGGGGTCGATGAGCAGTTCTTC. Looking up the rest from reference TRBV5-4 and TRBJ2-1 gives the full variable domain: ETGVTQSPTHLIKTRGQQVTLRCSSQSGHNTVSWYQQALGQGPQFIFQYYREEENGRGNFPPRFSGLQFPNYSSELNVNALELDDSALYLCASSLGASGVDEQFFGPGTRLTVL.

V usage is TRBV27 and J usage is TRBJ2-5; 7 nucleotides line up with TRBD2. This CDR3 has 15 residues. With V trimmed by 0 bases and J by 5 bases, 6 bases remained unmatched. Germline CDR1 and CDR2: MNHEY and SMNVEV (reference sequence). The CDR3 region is CASSLSSWGGETQYF. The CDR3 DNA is TGTGCCAGCAGTTTATCATCCTGGGGGGGGGAGACCCAGTACTTC.

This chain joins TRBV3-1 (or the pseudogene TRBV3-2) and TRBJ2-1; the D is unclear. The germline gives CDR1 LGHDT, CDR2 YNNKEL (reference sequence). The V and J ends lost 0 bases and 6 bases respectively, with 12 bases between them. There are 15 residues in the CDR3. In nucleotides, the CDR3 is TGTGCCAGCAGCCAAGAGGTGGGCGTCCTCAATGAGCAGTTCTTC. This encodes CASSQEVGVLNEQFF.

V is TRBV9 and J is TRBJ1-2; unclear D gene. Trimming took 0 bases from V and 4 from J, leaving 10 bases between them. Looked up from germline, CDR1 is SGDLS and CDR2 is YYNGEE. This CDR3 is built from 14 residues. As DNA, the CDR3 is TGTGCCAGCAGCGTAGCTGTGCGGTTCTATGGCTACACCTTC. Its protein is CASSVAVRFYGYTF.

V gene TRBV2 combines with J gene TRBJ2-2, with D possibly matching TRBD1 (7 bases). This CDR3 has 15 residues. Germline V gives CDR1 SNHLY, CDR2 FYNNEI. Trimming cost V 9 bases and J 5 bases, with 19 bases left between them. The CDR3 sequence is CASTYTAGGTGELFF. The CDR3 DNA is TGTGCCAGTACTTACACGGCAGGGGGGACCGGGGAGCTGTTTTTT. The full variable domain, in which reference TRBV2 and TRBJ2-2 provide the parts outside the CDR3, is EPEVTQTPSHQVTQMGQEVILRCVPISNHLYFYWYRQILGQKVEFLVSFYNNEISEKSEIFDDQFSVERPDGSNFTLKIRSTKLEDSAMYFCASTYTAGGTGELFFGEGSRLTVL.